This entry lists 19 T cell receptor beta chains sequenced from one sample in a study of blood T cell repertoires in COVID-19. Profiling relied on immunoSEQ multiplex PCR, and the TCRdb table lists in-frame clones only, not all of them. Of 120,000 or so clones in the sample, about 86% were seen once. Sequences were obtained from peripheral blood. These receptors all stem from a man older than 75 with active or convalescent COVID-19.

This clone was detected once. This CDR3 reads CASSERTGKNSPLHF. CDR3 nucleotides: TGTGCCAGCAGTGAGAGGACAGGGAAGAATTCACCCCTCCACTTT. V is TRBV28 and J is TRBJ1-6; 8 nucleotides match TRBD1. The trim removed 5 bases at V and 7 bases at J, leaving 7 bases unmatched. The CDR3 spans 15 residues. CDR1 is MDHEN and CDR2 is SYDVKM in the germline V gene.

The rearrangement joins TRBV5-6 to TRBJ2-1; the match to TRBD1 covers 8 bases. V trimming: 3 bases; J trimming: 5 bases; junction bases outside the gene matches: 13. There are 17 residues in the CDR3. The germline CDR1 and CDR2 sequences are SGHDT and YYEEEE. CDR3 nucleotides: TGTGCCAGCAGCTGGCTAGGGACAGGCAAAAACCACAATGAGCAGTTCTTC. Translated: CASSWLGTGKNHNEQFF.

This sequence joins TRBV6-5 and TRBJ2-3, with D possibly matching TRBD2 (6 bases). The length of the CDR3 is 15 residues. In germline, CDR1 is MNHEY, CDR2 SVGAGI. V was pared by 5 bases and J by 4 bases, with 16 bases between. This CDR3 reads CASSRDWKKADTQYF. As DNA, the CDR3 is TGTGCCAGCAGTAGGGACTGGAAAAAGGCAGATACGCAGTATTTT.

The chain uses TRBV7-2 and TRBJ1-6, with D hard to call. Germline V gene data show CDR1 as SGHTA and CDR2 as FQGNSA. The CDR3 contains 12 residues. Trimming took off 3 bases at V and 6 bases at J, with 3 bases between the two ends. The DNA of the CDR3 is TGTGCCAGCAGCTTCCTTAATTCACCCCTCCACTTT. This sequence encodes CASSFLNSPLHF.

The V call is TRBV9, the J call TRBJ1-4; D gene unclear. This CDR3 spans 14 amino acids. The germline gives CDR1 SGDLS, CDR2 YYNGEE. The germline V and J ends were trimmed by 0 bases and 0 bases, with 3 bases remaining between them. CDR3 loop: CASSVAATNEKLFF. In DNA form, the CDR3 reads TGTGCCAGCAGCGTAGCCGCAACTAATGAAAAACTGTTTTTT.

The CDR3 nucleotides read TGTGCCAGCAGGCGGGACGGAGTTAACACTGAAGCTTTCTTT. Its protein is CASRRDGVNTEAFF. The chain carries TRBV6-6 and TRBJ1-1; D is perhaps TRBD1 (5 bases). This CDR3 contains 14 residues. Between the trimmed V and J ends, which lost 6 bases and 2 bases, there was a span of 13 bases. Germline CDR1 MNHNY, CDR2 SVGAGI (reference sequence).

The chain joins TRBV2 to TRBJ1-1; 9 bases align to TRBD1. Trimming removed 6 bases from V and 4 bases from J; junction bases left unmatched: 6. CDR1 and CDR2 (germline): SNHLY, FYNNEI. This CDR3 has 14 amino acids. The CDR3 nucleotides read TGTGCCAGCAGCTTACAGGGGGCAAGCACTGAAGCTTTCTTT. As protein: CASSLQGASTEAFF. Using reference TRBV2 and TRBJ1-1 for the parts outside the CDR3, the full variable domain is EPEVTQTPSHQVTQMGQEVILRCVPISNHLYFYWYRQILGQKVEFLVSFYNNEISEKSEIFDDQFSVERPDGSNFTLKIRSTKLEDSAMYFCASSLQGASTEAFFGQGTRLTVV.

The V call is TRBV30, the J call TRBJ2-7; TRBD2 aligns across 9 bases. Losses at the gene ends were 2 bases for V and 4 bases for J; bases not matched to a gene: 6. The CDR3 consists of 14 residues. The germline CDR1 and CDR2 sequences are GTSNPN and SVGIG (reference sequence). The CDR3 sequence is CAWSLTSGPYEQYF. Written as DNA, the CDR3 is TGTGCCTGGAGTCTGACTAGCGGACCTTACGAGCAGTACTTC.

The J gene is TRBJ2-4, the V gene TRBV6-5; D may be TRBD2 (6 bases). This CDR3 contains 13 residues. Trimming took 5 bases from V and 5 from J, leaving 10 bases between them. Looked up from germline, CDR1 is MNHEY and CDR2 is SVGAGI. CDR3 nucleotide sequence: TGTGCCAGCAGTCCTACTAGCCAAAACATTCAGTACTTC. This translates into CASSPTSQNIQYF.

V usage is TRBV27 and J usage is TRBJ2-5; 7 bases align to TRBD2. Trimming at V came to 3 bases and at J to 4 bases, leaving 2 bases not matched to a gene. Germline V lookup: CDR1 MNHEY, CDR2 SMNVEV (reference sequence). There are 13 residues in the CDR3. The DNA for the CDR3 is TGTGCCAGCAGTTTTGGACTAGGAGAGACCCAGTACTTC. This gives the protein CASSFGLGETQYF.

The genes are TRBV27 and TRBJ1-2; 8 bases line up with TRBD1. The ends lost 3 bases at V and 7 bases at J; junction bases unmatched: 7. The CDR3 spans 14 residues. From germline, CDR1 is MNHEY and CDR2 SMNVEV (reference sequence). The CDR3 region is CASSFRIQGGGYTF. CDR3 bases: TGTGCCAGCAGTTTCCGAATACAGGGGGGTGGCTACACCTTC.

This clone has only one observation. The genes are TRBV6-5 and TRBJ1-1; D gene uncertain. V lost 2 bases to trimming and J lost 5 bases, with 6 bases between them. In germline, CDR1 is MNHEY, CDR2 SVGAGI. This CDR3 is built from 12 residues. The CDR3: CASSYGGTEAFF. CDR3 bases: TGTGCCAGCAGTTACGGAGGAACTGAAGCTTTCTTT.

The V and J genes are TRBV12-3 or TRBV12-4 and TRBJ2-2; D is uncertain. The CDR3 has 12 amino acids. Between the trimmed V and J ends, which lost 5 bases and 2 bases, there was a span of 3 bases. The CDR3 DNA sequence: TGTGCCAGCAGTCTAAACACCGGGGAGCTGTTTTTT. This gives the protein CASSLNTGELFF.

The V call is TRBV18, the J call TRBJ1-2, with D perhaps matching TRBD1 (6 bases). Trimming removed 6 bases from V and 5 bases from J, with 13 bases in between. The CDR3 sequence is 13 residues long. The germline V gene has CDR1 KGHSH and CDR2 LQKENI. The CDR3 sequence: CASSDGRGYGYTF. The CDR3 coding sequence is TGTGCCAGCTCCGATGGCAGGGGTTATGGCTACACCTTC.

The rearrangement uses TRBV3-1 (or the pseudogene TRBV3-2) and TRBJ2-7; 9 nucleotides match TRBD2. Germline trimming cut 4 bases from V and 1 base from J; bases unmatched to any gene: 2. This CDR3 is 14 amino acids long. The germline V gene has CDR1 LGHDT and CDR2 YNNKEL (reference sequence). CDR3 protein: CASSLAGGSYEQYF. The CDR3 region has the DNA TGTGCCAGCAGCCTCGCGGGGGGGTCCTACGAGCAGTACTTC.

The V gene is TRBV2, the J gene TRBJ1-3; 7 bases agree with TRBD1. The germline CDR1 and CDR2 sequences are SNHLY and FYNNEI. The CDR3 totals 15 residues. After removal of 6 bases from V and 0 bases from J, the junction contained 5 bases not matched to a gene. This chain's CDR3 is CASRTQGVSGNTIYF. CDR3 sequence (DNA): TGTGCCAGCAGGACTCAGGGGGTCTCTGGAAACACCATATATTTT.

By share of the sample, this clone is medium-sized. V usage is TRBV5-1 and J usage is TRBJ2-7, with D maybe TRBD2 (6 bases). Trimming pared 0 bases from V and 3 bases from J, leaving 10 bases between. CDR1 SGHRS and CDR2 YFSETQ come from the germline V gene. This CDR3 spans 14 amino acids. CDR3 DNA: TGCGCCAGCAGCTTGGGCGGCGGGGTCTACGAGCAGTACTTC. This codes for CASSLGGGVYEQYF.

The chain has TRBV19 and TRBJ1-6; no clear D gene. The germline V gene has CDR1 LNHDA and CDR2 SQIVND (reference sequence). The CDR3 contains 13 residues. The V end lost 5 bases, the J end lost 10 bases, and 12 bases lay between the germline ends. CDR3: CASSEQLRSPLHF. The CDR3 bases are TGTGCCAGTAGTGAACAACTACGCTCACCCCTCCACTTT.

This clone was seen more than once but under ten times. CDR3: CASSIEQGGNEQFF. CDR3 DNA sequence: TGTGCCAGTAGTATAGAACAGGGGGGGAATGAGCAGTTCTTC. The J gene is TRBJ2-1, the V gene TRBV19, with TRBD1 as a possible D gene (8 bases). This CDR3 is built from 14 residues. The germline V gene has CDR1 LNHDA and CDR2 SQIVND (reference sequence). The germline V and J ends were trimmed by 0 bases and 7 bases, with 10 bases remaining between them.